This T cell receptor beta chain appears in the sequencing data of a study of T-cell reconstitution after alpha-beta-depleted transplantation in children. A word on this clonotype: Its antigen remains unknown.

Overall study results and limits: Fresh T-cell production supplied most of the T-cell counts and diversity seen one year after transplant. Several hundred graft clones that had expanded were reportedly the source of alpha-beta T cells about two months after transplant.

Construction of the TCRbeta library involved unique molecular identifiers. MiXCR, applied by TCRdb to the PCR reads, yields one record per CDR3 protein. The data contain 440,000 or so distinct CDR3 sequences, approximately 42% of them seen just once; the ten biggest clones take up around 29%. V lost 6 bases, J lost 5 bases, and 8 bases lay in between. This CDR3 is built from 11 residues. The TCR comes from a girl aged 2-10 years with aplastic anemia, due to receive a stem cell transplant. The sequencing used PBMCs, collected before TCRalphabeta/CD19-depleted stem cell transplant. This sequence joins TRBV12-3 or TRBV12-4 and TRBJ2-7; D call uncertain. CDR3 sequence: CASSRRNEQYF. The CDR3 DNA follows: TGTGCCAGCAGCCGGCGGAACGAGCAGTACTTC.